The 7 T cell receptor beta chains below come from one sample, sequenced in a study of T cells in Graves' hyperthyroidism and ophthalmopathy. Researchers amplified the TCR beta CDR3 regions from RNA transcripts. The TCR CDR3 first-round RT-PCR relied on the HTBI primer set. MiXCR, applied by TCRdb to the multiplex PCR reads, yields one record per CDR3 protein. Altogether under 400,000 distinct CDR3 sequences are present, around a sixth being singletons, with the ten largest covering around a quarter. Sequenced: blood. The receptor source for this set is a woman under 30 with Graves' hyperthyroidism that later progressed to Graves' ophthalmopathy.

The sample holds many counts of this clonotype. V and J are TRBV20-1 and TRBJ1-1, with 11 bases that match TRBD1. CDR3 length equals 15 residues. Looked up from germline, CDR1 is DFQATT and CDR2 is SNEGSKA (reference sequence). V trimming: 2 bases; J trimming: 5 bases; junction bases outside the gene matches: 7. The CDR3 protein is CSARPTDRGRTEAFF. The DNA of the CDR3 is TGCAGTGCTAGACCTACGGACAGGGGGCGGACTGAAGCTTTCTTT.

This clonotype came up many times. This sequence joins TRBV4-1 and TRBJ1-1; D may be TRBD1 (5 bases). This CDR3 has 16 amino acids. From germline, CDR1 is MGHRA and CDR2 YSYEKL. V was shortened by 0 bases and J by 2 bases, with 13 bases between the two germline ends. The DNA for the CDR3 is TGCGCCAGCAGCCAAGAGGGGTTCAGGGATAACACTGAAGCTTTCTTT. Translated, it gives CASSQEGFRDNTEAFF.

The sample holds many counts of this clonotype. The chain recombines TRBV5-1 with TRBJ1-1; the match to TRBD1 covers 10 bases. Trimming removed 3 bases from V and 4 bases from J; junction bases left unmatched: 15. The CDR3 loop spans 18 amino acids. Germline CDR1 reads SGHRS; CDR2 reads YFSETQ. The CDR3 protein is CASSSPPGTGDGGTEAFF. CDR3 nucleotides: TGCGCCAGCAGCTCCCCGCCCGGGACAGGGGATGGAGGCACTGAAGCTTTCTTT. The full variable domain, its missing parts supplied by reference TRBV5-1 and TRBJ1-1, is KAGVTQTPRYLIKTRGQQVTLSCSPISGHRSVSWYQQTPGQGLQFLFEYFSETQRNKGNFPGRFSGRQFSNSRSEMNVSTLELGDSALYLCASSSPPGTGDGGTEAFFGQGTRLTVV.

This clonotype showed up many times. The chain carries TRBV12-3 or TRBV12-4 and TRBJ1-1, with unresolved D. The CDR3 covers 14 residues. V lost 6 bases and J 5 bases, leaving 16 bases between the germline ends. The CDR3 region has the DNA TGTGCCAGCAGCCGAGAAACGAGAGGGACTGAAGCTTTCTTT. Translation gives CASSRETRGTEAFF.

This chain links TRBV19 with TRBJ1-5, with 7 bases lining up with TRBD1. The CDR3 extends over 17 amino acids. Trimming removed 5 bases from V and 4 bases from J; junction bases left unmatched: 14. Looked up from germline, CDR1 is LNHDA and CDR2 is SQIVND (reference sequence). The CDR3, as DNA: TGTGCCAGTAGTCCGGATATAGGTGGGACAGTAAATCAGCCCCAGCATTTT. Translation gives CASSPDIGGTVNQPQHF.

The chain joins TRBV3-1 to TRBJ2-6, with TRBD2 as a possible D gene (6 bases). Germline V gives CDR1 LGHDT, CDR2 YNNKEL (reference sequence). V was pared by 0 bases and J by 4 bases, with 19 bases between. The CDR3 contains 19 residues. CDR3 residues: CASSQDRSVGGLGANVLTF. Here the CDR3 DNA reads TGTGCCAGCAGCCAAGACAGATCCGTTGGAGGGTTGGGGGCCAACGTCCTGACTTTC.

This clonotype has a handful of counts. The chain is built from TRBV5-1 and TRBJ1-1; TRBD1 aligns across 7 bases. The V gene's germline CDR1 is SGHRS and CDR2 YFSETQ. V dropped 4 bases and J dropped 2; count of bases not matched to a gene: 11. The length of the CDR3 is 16 residues. This chain's CDR3 is CASSPVPRDRNTEAFF. CDR3 DNA: TGCGCCAGCAGCCCGGTCCCCCGGGACAGAAACACTGAAGCTTTCTTT.